This T cell receptor beta chain emerged from a study of response to subunit inactivated influenza vaccine. The CDR3 totals 17 residues. Unmatched junction bases numbered 6, after V lost 0 bases and J lost 3 bases. Germline V lookup: CDR1 LGHNA, CDR2 YNFKEQ. This clonotype showed up just a few times. TCRdb analysed the RT-PCR reads with MiXCR anew, one entry per CDR3 protein. The table includes roughly 540,000 distinct CDR3 sequences, 20% to 25% detected once. These data were also filed under a second study, of T cells expressing NK-cell markers. That source reports: UMI-tagged 5'RACE template switching yielded the TCR beta cDNA. The authors derived TCR beta repertoires from sorted CD3+CD56+NKG2C+, CD3+CD56+NKG2C- and CD3+CD56-NKG2C+ T cells. In over 5 donors, dominant CD3+CD56+NKG2C+ clonotypes ranked among the top 10 CD8+ clonotypes. Several donors showed these clonotypes also leading the CD3+CD56-NKG2C+ fraction. No clear determination of HCMV specificity was made for expanded NKG2C+ T cell clones.

This TCR was sampled from a man between 50 and 59 years old who received an inactivated influenza vaccine. This rearrangement joins TRBV4-2 to TRBJ2-2, with TRBD1 matching over 8 bases. The sequences come from CD4+ T cells sorted from PBMCs, collected roughly 12 days after vaccination. CDR3 sequence (DNA): TGTGCCAGCAGCCAAGATGATGGGACAGGACACACCGGGGAGCTGTTTTTT. Protein sequence: CASSQDDGTGHTGELFF.